Given below is one T cell receptor beta chain in context. Antigen: not known. The data were taken from a study of OX40 agonist ivuxolimab in advanced cancers. Looking at the study overall: It was ivuxolimab, an agonistic anti-OX40 (CD134) antibody, that patients were treated with. General study results and limits: Low normalized T-cell clonal expansion also characterized some of the nonresponders. The average count of expanded clones was higher among CD8+ T cells than among CD4+.

Germline V gene sequence: CDR1 LNHNV, CDR2 YYDKDF (reference sequence). CDR3 size: 13 residues. The V gene lost 0 bases and the J gene lost 11 bases, with 11 bases spanning the gap. Assay used: immunoSEQ multiplex PCR; TCRdb lists only in-frame clones, some missing. The data contain over 50,000 clones, about 85% of them seen just once; the ten biggest clones take up approximately 4.8%. The receptor comes from an adult with an advanced solid tumor such as melanoma, head and neck, liver or kidney cancer. The source was CD4+ or CD8+ T cells sorted from blood, collected in a trial of the OX40 agonist ivuxolimab. V and J are TRBV15 and TRBJ1-5; D uncertain. The DNA for the CDR3 is TGTGCCACCAGCAGAGATCTGCTTTTGGCCCAGCATTTT. This sequence encodes CATSRDLLLAQHF.